Listed here are 18 T cell receptor beta chains from one sample, sequenced in a study of cytomegalovirus exposure and HLA in healthy donors. Both 60 Vbeta primers and 13 Jbeta primers went into the PCR. The method was immunoSEQ multiplex PCR; TCRdb's version includes in-frame clones alone and lacks a portion of them. The table lists approximately 88,000 clones, around four fifths of them singletons. Sample: PBMCs. These receptors all come from a man aged 50-59 years in good health and CMV-seropositive.

This chain uses TRBV28 with TRBJ1-6; TRBD1 matches at 7 bases. The CDR3 is 15 residues long. The V and J ends lost 7 bases and 4 bases, in that order; junction bases with no gene match: 7. The germline V gene encodes CDR1 MDHEN and CDR2 SYDVKM. The CDR3 loop reads CASNLGTEYNSPLHF. The CDR3 region has the DNA TGTGCCAGCAACCTCGGGACAGAGTATAATTCACCCCTCCACTTT.

The sample holds a few counts of this clone. This chain links TRBV5-4 with TRBJ1-4; 8 bases map to TRBD1. This CDR3 is 14 amino acids long. V lost 1 base, J lost 6 bases, and 2 bases stayed unmatched. Germline CDR1 reads SGHNT; CDR2 reads YYREEE (reference sequence). The CDR3 here is CASSLQGADEKLFF. Written as DNA, the CDR3 is TGTGCCAGCAGCTTGCAGGGGGCAGATGAAAAACTGTTTTTT.

V usage is TRBV19 and J usage is TRBJ2-1; no clear D gene. This CDR3 has 11 residues. V dropped 9 bases and J dropped 4 bases, with 7 bases sitting between them. Germline CDR1 reads LNHDA; CDR2 reads SQIVND (reference sequence). The CDR3 loop is CASRYYNEQFF. CDR3 DNA sequence: TGTGCCAGCCGGTATTACAATGAGCAGTTCTTC. Full variable domain (remainder filled in from reference TRBV19 and TRBJ2-1): DGGITQSPKYLFRKEGQNVTLSCEQNLNHDAMYWYRQDPGQGLRLIYYSQIVNDFQKGDIAEGYSVSREKKESFPLTVTSAQKNPTAFYLCASRYYNEQFFGPGTRLTVL.

The chain links TRBV6-5 to TRBJ1-1; 11 positions match TRBD1. Per germline, CDR1 MNHEY and CDR2 SVGAGI. The CDR3 has 12 amino acids. V lost 10 bases to trimming and J lost 4 bases; unmatched junction nucleotides: 2. Here the CDR3 reads CATGTGGTEAFF. In DNA, the CDR3 is TGTGCCACCGGGACAGGGGGCACTGAAGCTTTCTTT.

This chain connects TRBV5-1 to TRBJ1-1; TRBD1 agrees at 7 bases. CDR3 size: 15 residues. Trimming at V came to 4 bases and at J to 1 base, leaving 7 bases not matched to a gene. The germline V gene encodes CDR1 SGHRS and CDR2 YFSETQ. In DNA form, the CDR3 reads TGCGCCAGCAGCGGACGGACAGGCAGGAACACTGAAGCTTTCTTT. It is translated as CASSGRTGRNTEAFF.

The chain employs TRBV11-2 and TRBJ2-7, with a possible D match to TRBD2 (5 bases). Germline V gene lookup returns CDR1 SGHAT and CDR2 FQNNGV. This CDR3 comprises 15 residues. V lost 3 bases to trimming and J lost 3 bases, with 15 bases between them. The DNA for the CDR3 is TGTGCCAGCAGCTTGAGCCCGAGGGTCGACTACGAGCAGTACTTC. Translated: CASSLSPRVDYEQYF.

The chain joins TRBV20-1 to TRBJ1-1; no definite D call. The V gene's germline CDR1 is DFQATT and CDR2 SNEGSKA (reference sequence). With 6 bases removed from V and 5 bases from J, the gap between germline ends came to 7 bases. This CDR3 is built from 10 residues. As DNA, the CDR3 is TGCAGTGCACGGAGGACTGAAGCTTTCTTT. Its protein product is CSARRTEAFF.

The chain employs TRBV4-3 and TRBJ2-7; D gene uncertain. Germline values: CDR1 LGHNA, CDR2 YSLEER. V was cut by 0 bases and J by 4 bases, with 13 bases left in between. The CDR3 is 15 residues long. CDR3 loop: CASSQDPSVQYEQYF. The CDR3 DNA reads as TGCGCCAGCAGCCAAGATCCTTCAGTTCAATACGAGCAGTACTTC.

In its sample, this clone was seen a few times. V is TRBV21-1 and J is TRBJ2-3; TRBD1 reflects the table's D call only, with no check against the DNA. TRBV21-1 is annotated as a pseudogene. CDR3 size: 19 residues. For the CDR3, the DNA is TGTGCCAGCAGCAAAGAGGACAGGACTTCTTCCTCTAGCACAGATACGCAGTATTTT. Amino acid sequence: CASSKEDRTSSSSTDTQYF.

J is TRBJ1-3 and V is TRBV4-1; 10 nucleotides align to TRBD1. J lost 1 base, V lost 4 bases, and 1 base had no gene match. Germline V lookup: CDR1 MGHRA, CDR2 YSYEKL. The CDR3 length is 15 residues. The CDR3 loop reads CASSRDRGSGNTIYF. For the CDR3, the DNA is TGCGCCAGCAGCCGGGACAGGGGATCTGGAAACACCATATATTTT.

This clone was counted a few times. The chain combines TRBV11-3 with TRBJ1-5; D is perhaps TRBD1 (5 bases). CDR3 size: 15 residues. V lost 2 bases to trimming and J lost 0 bases, with 8 bases between them. Germline V gene data show CDR1 as SGHNT and CDR2 as YENEEA. The CDR3 DNA reads TGTGCCAGCAGCTTATCGGGGGATAGCAATCAGCCCCAGCATTTT. Translating it yields CASSLSGDSNQPQHF.

The chain employs TRBV5-1 and TRBJ1-6, with D possibly matching TRBD1 (6 bases). The CDR3 is made up of 13 amino acids. Trimming removed 4 bases at V and 8 bases at J, with 10 bases between. Looked up from germline, CDR1 is SGHRS and CDR2 is YFSETQ. The CDR3 region has the DNA TGCGCCAGCAGCGTGAACAGGGATTCACCCCTCCACTTT. This encodes CASSVNRDSPLHF.

The chain has TRBV27 and TRBJ2-1, with TRBD1 matching 7 bases. The CDR3 consists of 18 residues. The junction had 17 bases not matched to a gene; V was cut back by 1 base and J by 8 bases. Germline-derived CDR1 and CDR2 are MNHEY and SMNVEV (reference sequence). The DNA for the CDR3 is TGTGCCAGCAGTTTATACGCTCTGACAGGGTTTGGAGGTTATGAGCAGTTCTTC. It specifies CASSLYALTGFGGYEQFF.

This chain connects TRBV29-1 to TRBJ2-5, with D possibly matching TRBD1 (5 bases). The CDR3 loop spans 11 amino acids. The germline V and J ends were trimmed by 6 bases and 4 bases, with 9 bases remaining between them. CDR1 is SQVTM, CDR2 ANQGSEA, per germline. CDR3 in DNA: TGCAGCGTAGCCCAGGGAGAGACCCAGTACTTC. It encodes CSVAQGETQYF. The complete variable domain, with remaining parts taken from reference TRBV29-1 and TRBJ2-5, reads SAVISQKPSRDICQRGTSLTIQCQVDSQVTMMFWYRQQPGQSLTLIATANQGSEATYESGFVIDKFPISRPNLTFSTLTVSNMSPEDSSIYLCSVAQGETQYFGPGTRLLVL.

V gene TRBV4-2 combines with J gene TRBJ2-7; 7 bases agree with TRBD2. The CDR3 runs 15 residues. Losses at the gene ends were 1 base for V and 2 bases for J; bases not matched to a gene: 5. Germline V gene sequence: CDR1 LGHNA, CDR2 YNFKEQ. The CDR3 here is CASSQVERGAYEQYF. The CDR3 DNA follows: TGTGCCAGCAGCCAAGTCGAGCGGGGTGCCTACGAGCAGTACTTC.

This clone was detected only a few times. The CDR3 sequence is CASSQGASGGSKGQDTQYF. The CDR3 DNA reads as TGCGCCAGCAGCCAAGGGGCTAGCGGGGGGTCAAAGGGACAAGATACGCAGTATTTT. This chain links TRBV4-3 with TRBJ2-3; 11 bases line up with TRBD2. Per germline, CDR1 LGHNA and CDR2 YSLEER. The CDR3 spans 19 residues. V was pared by 1 base and J by 5 bases, with 14 bases of the junction left unmatched.

This sequence joins TRBV4-3 and TRBJ2-2; 9 nucleotides agree with TRBD1. The germline CDR1 and CDR2 sequences are LGHNA and YSLEER. The CDR3 totals 16 residues. Losses at the gene ends were 2 bases for V and 6 bases for J; bases not matched to a gene: 7. The CDR3 region is CASSQSGQGRAGELFF. The DNA for the CDR3 is TGCGCCAGCAGCCAATCGGGACAGGGTCGGGCCGGGGAGCTGTTTTTT.

The genes are TRBV15 and TRBJ1-5, with D unresolved. V was shortened by 0 bases and J by 4 bases, with 4 bases between the two germline ends. CDR3 length equals 13 residues. Germline V CDR1 and CDR2: LNHNV, YYDKDF (reference sequence). The CDR3 here is CATSRDLNQPQHF. As DNA, the CDR3 is TGTGCCACCAGCAGAGACTTAAATCAGCCCCAGCATTTT. The full variable domain, its missing parts supplied by reference TRBV15 and TRBJ1-5, is DAMVIQNPRYQVTQFGKPVTLSCSQTLNHNVMYWYQQKSSQAPKLLFHYYDKDFNNEADTPDNFQSRRPNTSFCFLDIRSPGLGDTAMYLCATSRDLNQPQHFGDGTRLSIL.